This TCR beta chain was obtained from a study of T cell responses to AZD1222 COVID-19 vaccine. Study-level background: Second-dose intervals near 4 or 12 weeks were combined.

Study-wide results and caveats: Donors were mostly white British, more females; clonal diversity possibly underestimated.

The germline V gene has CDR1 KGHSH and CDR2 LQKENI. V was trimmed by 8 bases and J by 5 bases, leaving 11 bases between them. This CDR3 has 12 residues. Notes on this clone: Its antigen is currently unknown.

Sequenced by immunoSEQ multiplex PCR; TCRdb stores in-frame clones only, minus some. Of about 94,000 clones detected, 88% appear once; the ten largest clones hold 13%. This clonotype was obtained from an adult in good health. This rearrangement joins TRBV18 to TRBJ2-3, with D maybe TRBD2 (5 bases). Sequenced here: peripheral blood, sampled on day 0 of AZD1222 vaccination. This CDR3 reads CASRLAQDTQYF. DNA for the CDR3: TGTGCCAGCAGGCTAGCACAAGATACGCAGTATTTT.